Sequencing of this TCR beta chain was carried out in a study of T cell responses to AZD1222 COVID-19 vaccine. Assay used: immunoSEQ multiplex PCR; TCRdb lists only in-frame clones, some missing. The sample has about 140,000 clones, more than 85% seen once. A word on this clone: Antigen unknown.

Per the germline V gene, CDR1 is MNHEY and CDR2 is SMNVEV (reference sequence). The CDR3 contains 16 residues. J gave up 10 bases and V 5 bases, and 13 bases lay outside the gene matches. General study results and limits: Most donors were white British and more were female, and clonal diversity was possibly underestimated.

This sequence joins TRBV27 and TRBJ1-4; TRBD1 matches 10 bases. The TCR sequence derives from an adult in good health. This specimen consisted of peripheral blood, obtained on day 0 of AZD1222 vaccination. CDR3 sequence (DNA): TGTGCCAGCAGTCGCCAACCGGGACAGGGGCTCAGAAAACTGTTTTTT. It codes for CASSRQPGQGLRKLFF.